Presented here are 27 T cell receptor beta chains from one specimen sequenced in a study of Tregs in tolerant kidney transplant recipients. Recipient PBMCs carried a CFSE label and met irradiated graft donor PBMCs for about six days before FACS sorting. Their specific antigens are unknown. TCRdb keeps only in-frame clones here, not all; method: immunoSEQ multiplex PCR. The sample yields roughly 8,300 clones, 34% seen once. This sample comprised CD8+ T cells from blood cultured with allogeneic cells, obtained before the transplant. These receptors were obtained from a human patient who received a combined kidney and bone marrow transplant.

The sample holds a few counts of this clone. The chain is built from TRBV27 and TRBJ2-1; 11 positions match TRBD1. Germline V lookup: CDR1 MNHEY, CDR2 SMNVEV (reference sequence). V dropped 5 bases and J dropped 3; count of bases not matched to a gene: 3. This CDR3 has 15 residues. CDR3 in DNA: TGTGCCAGCAGTCGGGACAGGGGGTTCTACAATGAGCAGTTCTTC. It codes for CASSRDRGFYNEQFF.

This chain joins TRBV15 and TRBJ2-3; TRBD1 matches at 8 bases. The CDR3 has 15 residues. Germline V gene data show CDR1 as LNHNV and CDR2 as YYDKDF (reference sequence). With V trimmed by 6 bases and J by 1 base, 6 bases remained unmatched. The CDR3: CATRRDRGGTDTQYF. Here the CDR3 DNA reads TGTGCCACCAGGCGCGACAGGGGCGGCACAGATACGCAGTATTTT.

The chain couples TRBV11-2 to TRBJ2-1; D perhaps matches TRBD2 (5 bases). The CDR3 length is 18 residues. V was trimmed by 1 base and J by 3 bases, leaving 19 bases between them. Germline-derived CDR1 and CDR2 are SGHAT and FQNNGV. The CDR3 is CASSLGTSAPGIYNEQFF. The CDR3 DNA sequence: TGTGCCAGCAGCTTAGGTACGAGTGCCCCCGGGATCTACAATGAGCAGTTCTTC.

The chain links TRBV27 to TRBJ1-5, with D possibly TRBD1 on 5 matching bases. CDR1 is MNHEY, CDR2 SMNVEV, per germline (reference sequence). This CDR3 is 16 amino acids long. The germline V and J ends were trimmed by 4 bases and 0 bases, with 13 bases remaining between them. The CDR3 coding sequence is TGTGCCAGCAGTTCCTACAGGAGAAATAGCAATCAGCCCCAGCATTTT. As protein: CASSSYRRNSNQPQHF.

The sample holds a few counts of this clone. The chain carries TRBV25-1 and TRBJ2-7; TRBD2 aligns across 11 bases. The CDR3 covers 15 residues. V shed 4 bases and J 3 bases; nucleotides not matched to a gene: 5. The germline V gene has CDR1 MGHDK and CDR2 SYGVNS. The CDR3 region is CASSASGGFLYEQYF. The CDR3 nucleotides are TGTGCCAGCAGTGCTAGCGGGGGGTTCCTCTACGAGCAGTACTTC.

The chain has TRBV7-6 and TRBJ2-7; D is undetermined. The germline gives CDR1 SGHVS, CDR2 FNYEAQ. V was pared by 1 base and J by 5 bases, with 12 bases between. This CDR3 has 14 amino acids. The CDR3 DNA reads TGTGCCAGCAGCTTAGGCGGAGAGTCCAACGAGCAGTACTTC. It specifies CASSLGGESNEQYF.

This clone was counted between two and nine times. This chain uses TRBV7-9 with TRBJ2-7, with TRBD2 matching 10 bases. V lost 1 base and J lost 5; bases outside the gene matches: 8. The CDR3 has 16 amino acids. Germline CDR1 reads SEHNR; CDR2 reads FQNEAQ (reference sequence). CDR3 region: CASSLGWASGGDEQYF. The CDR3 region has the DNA TGTGCCAGCAGCTTAGGGTGGGCTAGCGGGGGCGACGAGCAGTACTTC. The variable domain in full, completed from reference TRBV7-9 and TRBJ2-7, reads DTGVSQNPRHKITKRGQNVTFRCDPISEHNRLYWYRQTLGQGPEFLTYFQNEAQLEKSRLLSDRFSAERPKGSFSTLEIQRTEQGDSAMYLCASSLGWASGGDEQYFGPGTRLTVT.

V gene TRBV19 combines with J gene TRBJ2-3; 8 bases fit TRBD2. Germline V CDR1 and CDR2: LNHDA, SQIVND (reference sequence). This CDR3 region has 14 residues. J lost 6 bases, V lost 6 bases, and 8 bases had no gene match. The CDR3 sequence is CASRQVGGDDTQYF. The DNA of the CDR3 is TGTGCCAGTAGACAGGTCGGGGGGGATGATACGCAGTATTTT. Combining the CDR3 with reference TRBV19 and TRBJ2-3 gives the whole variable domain DGGITQSPKYLFRKEGQNVTLSCEQNLNHDAMYWYRQDPGQGLRLIYYSQIVNDFQKGDIAEGYSVSREKKESFPLTVTSAQKNPTAFYLCASRQVGGDDTQYFGPGTRLTVL.

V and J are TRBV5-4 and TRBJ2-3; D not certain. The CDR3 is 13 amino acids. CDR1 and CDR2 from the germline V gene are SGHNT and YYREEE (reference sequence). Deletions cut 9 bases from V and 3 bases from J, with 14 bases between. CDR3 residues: CAIPRESTDTQYF. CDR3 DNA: TGTGCCATTCCTAGAGAGTCAACAGATACGCAGTATTTT. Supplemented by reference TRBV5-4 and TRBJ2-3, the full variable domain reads ETGVTQSPTHLIKTRGQQVTLRCSSQSGHNTVSWYQQALGQGPQFIFQYYREEENGRGNFPPRFSGLQFPNYSSELNVNALELDDSALYLCAIPRESTDTQYFGPGTRLTVL.

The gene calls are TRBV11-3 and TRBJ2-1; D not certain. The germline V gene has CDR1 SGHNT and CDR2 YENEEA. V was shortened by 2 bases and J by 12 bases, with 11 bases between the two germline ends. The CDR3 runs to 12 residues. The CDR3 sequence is CASSLYSAGQFF. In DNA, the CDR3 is TGTGCCAGCAGCTTATACAGTGCTGGGCAGTTCTTC.

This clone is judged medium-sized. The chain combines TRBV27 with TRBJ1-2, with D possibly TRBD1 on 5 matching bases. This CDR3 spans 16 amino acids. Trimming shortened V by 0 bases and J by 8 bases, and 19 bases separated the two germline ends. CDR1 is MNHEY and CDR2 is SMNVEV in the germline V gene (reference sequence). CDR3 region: CASSLSLAGRGEGYTF. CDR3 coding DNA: TGTGCCAGCAGTTTATCCCTGGCAGGGAGGGGCGAGGGCTACACCTTC.

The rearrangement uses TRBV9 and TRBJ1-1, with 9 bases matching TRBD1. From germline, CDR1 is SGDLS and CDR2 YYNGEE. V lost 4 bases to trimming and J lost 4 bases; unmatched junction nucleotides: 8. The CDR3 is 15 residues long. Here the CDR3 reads CASSSTGGVGTEAFF. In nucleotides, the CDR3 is TGTGCCAGCAGCTCGACAGGGGGTGTGGGCACTGAAGCTTTCTTT.

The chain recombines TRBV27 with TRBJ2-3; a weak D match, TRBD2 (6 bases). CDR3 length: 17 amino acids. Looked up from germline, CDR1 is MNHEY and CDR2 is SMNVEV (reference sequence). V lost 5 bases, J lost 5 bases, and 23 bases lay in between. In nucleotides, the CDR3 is TGTGCCAGCAGTCACTTAAAGGTTGGAGGGGCGGGAGATACGCAGTATTTT. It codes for CASSHLKVGGAGDTQYF.

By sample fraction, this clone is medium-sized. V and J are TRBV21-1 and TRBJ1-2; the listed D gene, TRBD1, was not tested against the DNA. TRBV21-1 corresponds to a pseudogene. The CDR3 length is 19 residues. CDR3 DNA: TGTGCCAGCAGCAAAGAGTGGCTTTGTCTGGACAGGGGCAACTATGGCTACACCTTC. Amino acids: CASSKEWLCLDRGNYGYTF.

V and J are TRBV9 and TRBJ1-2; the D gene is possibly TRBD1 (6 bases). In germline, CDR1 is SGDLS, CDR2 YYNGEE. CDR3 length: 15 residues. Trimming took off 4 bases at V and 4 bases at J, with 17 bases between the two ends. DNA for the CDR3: TGTGCCAGCAGCCCTACCGAGAGGACAGCCTATGGCTACACCTTC. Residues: CASSPTERTAYGYTF.

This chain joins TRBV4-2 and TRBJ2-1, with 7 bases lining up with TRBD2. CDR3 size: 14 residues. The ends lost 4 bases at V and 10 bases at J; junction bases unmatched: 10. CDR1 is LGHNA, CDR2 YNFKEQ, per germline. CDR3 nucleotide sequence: TGTGCCAGCAGCCTTGGCCTAGCGGACTTAGAGCAGTTCTTC. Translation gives CASSLGLADLEQFF.

DNA for the CDR3: TGTGCCATCAGTGACGTTCCGGCGGGAGTTTCCCCGACAGATACGCAGTATTTT. Residues: CAISDVPAGVSPTDTQYF. The V gene is TRBV10-3, the J gene TRBJ2-3; TRBD2 aligns across 7 bases. Germline lookup yields CDR1 ENHRY and CDR2 SYGVKD. J lost 3 bases, V lost 3 bases, and 15 bases had no gene match. The CDR3 has 18 amino acids.

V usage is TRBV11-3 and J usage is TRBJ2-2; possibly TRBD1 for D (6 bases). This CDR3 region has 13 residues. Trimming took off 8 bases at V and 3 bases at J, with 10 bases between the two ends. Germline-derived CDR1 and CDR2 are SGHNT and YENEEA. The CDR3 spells CASGGQYTGELFF. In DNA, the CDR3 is TGTGCCAGCGGAGGACAGTACACCGGGGAGCTGTTTTTT.

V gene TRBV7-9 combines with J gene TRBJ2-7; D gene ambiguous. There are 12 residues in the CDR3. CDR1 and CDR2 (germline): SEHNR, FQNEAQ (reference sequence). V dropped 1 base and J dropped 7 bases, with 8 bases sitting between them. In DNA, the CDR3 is TGTGCCAGCAGCTTAGAACAGACGGAGCAGTACTTC. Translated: CASSLEQTEQYF.

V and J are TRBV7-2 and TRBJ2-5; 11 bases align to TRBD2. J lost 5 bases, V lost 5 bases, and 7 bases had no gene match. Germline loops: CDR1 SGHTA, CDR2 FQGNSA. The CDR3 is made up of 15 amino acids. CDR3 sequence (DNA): TGTGCCAGCAGCGAGGGACTAGCGGACGGGGAGACCCAGTACTTC. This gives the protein CASSEGLADGETQYF.

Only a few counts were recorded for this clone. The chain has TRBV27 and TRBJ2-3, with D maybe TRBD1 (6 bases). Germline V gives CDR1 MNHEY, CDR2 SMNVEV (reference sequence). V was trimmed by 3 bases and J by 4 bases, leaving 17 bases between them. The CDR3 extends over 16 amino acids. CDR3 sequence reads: CASSFLLARGSDTQYF. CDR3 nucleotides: TGTGCCAGCAGTTTTTTACTGGCCAGGGGTTCAGATACGCAGTATTTT.

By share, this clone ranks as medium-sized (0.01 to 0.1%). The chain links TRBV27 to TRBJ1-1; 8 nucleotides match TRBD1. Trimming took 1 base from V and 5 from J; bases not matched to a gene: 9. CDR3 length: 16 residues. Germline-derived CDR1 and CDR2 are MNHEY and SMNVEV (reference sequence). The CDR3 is CASSLLNPQGATEAFF. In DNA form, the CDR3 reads TGTGCCAGCAGTTTATTAAATCCGCAGGGGGCTACTGAAGCTTTCTTT.

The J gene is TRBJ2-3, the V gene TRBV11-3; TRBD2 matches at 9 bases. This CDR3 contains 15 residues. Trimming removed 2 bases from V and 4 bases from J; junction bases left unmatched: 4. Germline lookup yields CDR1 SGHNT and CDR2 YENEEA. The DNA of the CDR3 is TGTGCCAGCAGCTTATTATTAGCGGGAGCAGATACGCAGTATTTT. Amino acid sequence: CASSLLLAGADTQYF.

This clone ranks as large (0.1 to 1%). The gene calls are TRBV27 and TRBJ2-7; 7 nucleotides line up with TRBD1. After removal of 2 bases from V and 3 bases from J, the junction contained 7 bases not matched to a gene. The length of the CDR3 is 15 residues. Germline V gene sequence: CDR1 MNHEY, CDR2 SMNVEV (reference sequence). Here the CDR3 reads CASSLMSTGVYEQYF. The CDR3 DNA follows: TGTGCCAGCAGTTTAATGTCCACAGGGGTCTACGAGCAGTACTTC.

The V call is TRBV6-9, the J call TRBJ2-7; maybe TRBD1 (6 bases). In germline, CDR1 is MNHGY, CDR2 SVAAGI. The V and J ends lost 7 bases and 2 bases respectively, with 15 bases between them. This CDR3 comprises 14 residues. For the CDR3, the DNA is TGTGCCAGCAATGTAAGGGGGACGGCCTACGAGCAGTACTTC. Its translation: CASNVRGTAYEQYF.

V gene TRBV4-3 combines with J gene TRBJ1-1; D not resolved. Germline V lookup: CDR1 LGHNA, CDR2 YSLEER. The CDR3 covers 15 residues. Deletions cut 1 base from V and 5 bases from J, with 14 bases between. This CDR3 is CASSQVGFSGTEAFF. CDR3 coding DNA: TGCGCCAGCAGCCAAGTTGGATTTTCAGGAACTGAAGCTTTCTTT.

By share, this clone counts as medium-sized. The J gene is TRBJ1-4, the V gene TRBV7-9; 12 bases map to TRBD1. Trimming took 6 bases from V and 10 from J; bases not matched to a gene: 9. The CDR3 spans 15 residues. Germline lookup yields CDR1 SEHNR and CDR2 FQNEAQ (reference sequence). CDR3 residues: CASRTGQGAVGKLFF. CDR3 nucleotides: TGTGCCAGCAGAACGGGACAGGGGGCGGTCGGAAAACTGTTTTTT. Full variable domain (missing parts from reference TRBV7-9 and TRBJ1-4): DTGVSQNPRHKITKRGQNVTFRCDPISEHNRLYWYRQTLGQGPEFLTYFQNEAQLEKSRLLSDRFSAERPKGSFSTLEIQRTEQGDSAMYLCASRTGQGAVGKLFFGSGTQLSVL.